The 3 T cell receptor beta chains below were found in one sample sequenced in a study of identical twins. TCRdb re-analysed the 5' RACE reads in MiXCR, keeping a single row per CDR3 protein. The sample includes fewer than 550,000 distinct CDR3 sequences, around 15% of them seen just once. These sequences were also reported in another study, on yellow fever vaccine responses in identical twins.

Sequencing was done on a sample of CD4+ T cells sorted from blood. These receptor sequences come from a woman aged 18-29 years in good health.

This clonotype was seen more than once but under ten times. V and J are TRBV12-3 or TRBV12-4 and TRBJ2-3; D unclear. V lost 1 base, J lost 6 bases, and 8 bases lay in between. The CDR3 runs 13 residues. The CDR3: CASSLERADTQYF. The CDR3 bases are TGTGCCAGCAGTTTAGAAAGGGCGGATACGCAGTATTTT.

The chain has TRBV5-1 and TRBJ2-1; 9 bases are a match to TRBD1. The germline V gene encodes CDR1 SGHRS and CDR2 YFSETQ. The CDR3 has 13 amino acids. V was pared by 4 bases and J by 8 bases, with 4 bases of the junction left unmatched. CDR3 in DNA: TGCGCCAGCAGCGCGTGGACAGGGGATGAGCAGTTCTTC. Its translation: CASSAWTGDEQFF. The full variable domain, completed using reference TRBV5-1 and TRBJ2-1, is KAGVTQTPRYLIKTRGQQVTLSCSPISGHRSVSWYQQTPGQGLQFLFEYFSETQRNKGNFPGRFSGRQFSNSRSEMNVSTLELGDSALYLCASSAWTGDEQFFGPGTRLTVL.

J is TRBJ2-7 and V is TRBV29-1; no definite D call. From germline, CDR1 is SQVTM and CDR2 ANQGSEA. V lost 4 bases and J lost 3, with 10 bases in between. The CDR3 has 12 residues. The CDR3 DNA reads TGCAGCGTTGGGGGATCACTCTACGAGCAGTACTTC. It is translated as CSVGGSLYEQYF.